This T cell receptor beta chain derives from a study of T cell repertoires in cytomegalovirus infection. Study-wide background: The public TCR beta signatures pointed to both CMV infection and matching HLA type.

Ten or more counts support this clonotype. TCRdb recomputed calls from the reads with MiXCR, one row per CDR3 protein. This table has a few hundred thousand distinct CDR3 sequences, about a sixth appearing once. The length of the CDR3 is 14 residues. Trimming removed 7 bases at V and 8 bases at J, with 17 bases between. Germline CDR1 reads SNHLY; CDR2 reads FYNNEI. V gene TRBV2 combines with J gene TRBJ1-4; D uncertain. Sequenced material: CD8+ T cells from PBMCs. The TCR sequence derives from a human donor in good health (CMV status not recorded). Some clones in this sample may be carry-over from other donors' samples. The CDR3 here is CASNREDVWEKLFF. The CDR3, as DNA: TGTGCCAGCAACCGGGAGGATGTTTGGGAAAAACTGTTTTTT.